This passage covers 22 T cell receptor beta chains from one sample sequenced in a study of blood T cell repertoires in COVID-19. Some clones are missing from TCRdb's copy, which holds only in-frame ones; the method was immunoSEQ multiplex PCR. The profile covers 40,000 to 50,000 clones, with around four fifths appearing a single time and roughly 5.2% taken by the ten largest. The specimen was peripheral blood. The receptors derive from a man aged 45 to 65 with active COVID-19.

The chain couples TRBV5-1 to TRBJ2-7, with D possibly matching TRBD1 (5 bases). The CDR3 totals 15 residues. Between the trimmed V and J ends, which lost 0 bases and 3 bases, there was a span of 13 bases. Germline V gene data show CDR1 as SGHRS and CDR2 as YFSETQ. The CDR3 sequence is CASSLEGWAYYEQYF. The CDR3 DNA is TGCGCCAGCAGCTTGGAGGGGTGGGCCTACTACGAGCAGTACTTC.

The chain employs TRBV7-2 and TRBJ2-3; D is perhaps TRBD2 (5 bases). Germline loops: CDR1 SGHTA, CDR2 FQGNSA. The V gene lost 1 base and the J gene lost 1 base, with 9 bases spanning the gap. The CDR3 extends over 15 amino acids. The CDR3 region has the DNA TGTGCCAGCAGCTTAGGGGGAGCTGGCACAGATACGCAGTATTTT. It encodes CASSLGGAGTDTQYF.

V gene TRBV7-2 combines with J gene TRBJ2-2; weak D call: TRBD2 (5 bases). Germline loops: CDR1 SGHTA, CDR2 FQGNSA. The CDR3 loop spans 14 amino acids. The germline V and J ends were trimmed by 5 bases and 1 base, with 8 bases remaining between them. For the CDR3, the DNA is TGTGCCAGCAGCCCCAGCGGGAACACCGGGGAGCTGTTTTTT. Translation gives CASSPSGNTGELFF.

The genes are TRBV7-3 and TRBJ1-6; a weak D match, TRBD1 (6 bases). V shed 5 bases and J shed 7 bases, with 9 bases lying between them. The CDR3 runs 13 residues. CDR1 and CDR2 from the germline V gene are SGHTA and FQGTGA. CDR3 DNA sequence: TGTGCCAGCAGCCCGGGGGGCAATTCACCCCTCCACTTT. It translates to CASSPGGNSPLHF.

The genes are TRBV28 and TRBJ2-6; a weak D match, TRBD2 (6 bases). Trimming removed 2 bases at V and 2 bases at J, with 10 bases between. The CDR3 length is 16 residues. Germline-derived CDR1 and CDR2 are MDHEN and SYDVKM. CDR3 coding DNA: TGTGCCAGCAGTTTAGTGGGGGGTCCTGGGGCCAACGTCCTGACTTTC. It yields the protein CASSLVGGPGANVLTF.

The chain carries TRBV10-3 and TRBJ2-7; 7 nucleotides align to TRBD2. V lost 6 bases to trimming and J lost 5 bases; unmatched junction nucleotides: 7. Germline CDR1 is ENHRY and CDR2 is SYGVKD. The CDR3 has 13 residues. The CDR3 is CAISAGEYDEQYF. The CDR3 nucleotides read TGTGCCATCAGCGCGGGAGAATACGACGAGCAGTACTTC.

V gene TRBV6-5 combines with J gene TRBJ1-2, with a tentative D call TRBD1 (5 bases). Deletions cut 2 bases from V and 4 bases from J, with 11 bases between. Per germline, CDR1 MNHEY and CDR2 SVGAGI. CDR3 size: 14 residues. CDR3 sequence reads: CASSYRGSTYGYTF. The DNA for the CDR3 is TGTGCCAGCAGTTACCGGGGGTCTACCTATGGCTACACCTTC.

V is TRBV2 and J is TRBJ1-1; a possible D gene is TRBD1 (5 bases). V was cut by 7 bases and J by 1 base, with 25 bases left in between. Per the germline V gene, CDR1 is SNHLY and CDR2 is FYNNEI. The CDR3 contains 18 residues. The CDR3 is CASNPRGPRAWGNTEAFF. The DNA of the CDR3 is TGTGCCAGCAACCCTCGAGGCCCCAGGGCTTGGGGGAACACTGAAGCTTTCTTT.

By share of the sample, this clone is medium-sized. The chain recombines TRBV30 with TRBJ2-4, with D possibly matching TRBD1 (6 bases). V dropped 0 bases and J dropped 6 bases, with 6 bases sitting between them. In germline, CDR1 is GTSNPN, CDR2 SVGIG (reference sequence). The CDR3 extends over 12 amino acids. The CDR3 DNA reads as TGTGCCTGGAGTGTAGGGGGAAACATTCAGTACTTC. Amino acid sequence: CAWSVGGNIQYF. Full variable domain (remainder filled in from reference TRBV30 and TRBJ2-4): SQTIHQWPATLVQPVGSPLSLECTVEGTSNPNLYWYRQAAGRGLQLLFYSVGIGQISSEVPQNLSASRPQDRQFILSSKKLLLSDSGFYLCAWSVGGNIQYFGAGTRLSVL.

This rearrangement joins TRBV6-5 to TRBJ2-5; TRBD2 matches at 8 bases. This CDR3 region has 13 residues. Germline-derived CDR1 and CDR2 are MNHEY and SVGAGI. With V trimmed by 4 bases and J by 5 bases, 3 bases remained unmatched. CDR3 bases: TGTGCCAGCAGTTCCGGGGGGGCGGAGACCCAGTACTTC. Its protein product is CASSSGGAETQYF.

This chain joins TRBV5-1 and TRBJ2-1; D gene uncertain. Per the germline V gene, CDR1 is SGHRS and CDR2 is YFSETQ. The CDR3 totals 14 residues. Trimming shortened V by 4 bases and J by 4 bases, and 12 bases separated the two germline ends. CDR3 loop: CASSPPYHYNEQFF. The DNA for the CDR3 is TGCGCCAGCAGCCCCCCCTACCATTACAATGAGCAGTTCTTC.

This chain uses TRBV7-9 with TRBJ1-2, with D uncertain. Trimming left V 2 bases short and J 2 bases short, with 6 bases between. The CDR3 has 13 amino acids. CDR1 and CDR2 from the germline V gene are SEHNR and FQNEAQ (reference sequence). CDR3 residues: CASSLNINYGYTF. The CDR3 DNA reads TGTGCCAGCAGCTTAAACATAAACTATGGCTACACCTTC.

J is TRBJ1-4 and V is TRBV5-1; 8 positions agree with TRBD1. Germline V gene lookup returns CDR1 SGHRS and CDR2 YFSETQ. The junction had 3 bases not matched to a gene; V was cut back by 2 bases and J by 3 bases. This CDR3 has 15 amino acids. The CDR3 loop is CASSFSGGPNEKLFF. The CDR3 DNA is TGCGCCAGCAGCTTCTCAGGGGGCCCTAATGAAAAACTGTTTTTT.

The chain couples TRBV2 to TRBJ1-6; TRBD1 agrees at 7 bases. V shed 4 bases, J shed 3 bases, and the junction held 3 bases outside the gene matches. In germline, CDR1 is SNHLY, CDR2 FYNNEI. There are 15 residues in the CDR3. The CDR3 nucleotides are TGTGCCAGCAGTGGACAGGGCCTCTATAATTCACCCCTCCACTTT. This translates into CASSGQGLYNSPLHF.

This rearrangement joins TRBV7-6 to TRBJ2-1, with 8 bases matching TRBD2. The CDR3 contains 17 residues. V trimming: 1 base; J trimming: 7 bases; junction bases outside the gene matches: 12. Germline CDR1 and CDR2: SGHVS and FNYEAQ. CDR3 nucleotide sequence: TGTGCCAGCAGCTTAGGTCCTGTGCGGGAGGCCGGGAATGAGCAGTTCTTC. As protein: CASSLGPVREAGNEQFF.

This chain links TRBV6-2 or TRBV6-3 with TRBJ2-2; 8 positions agree with TRBD1. Trimming cost V 4 bases and J 5 bases; bases outside gene matches: 9. This CDR3 has 16 residues. Germline V gives CDR1 MNHEY, CDR2 SVGEGT. The CDR3 sequence is CASSFLRDRWTGELFF. CDR3 nucleotide sequence: TGTGCCAGCAGTTTCCTCCGGGACAGGTGGACCGGGGAGCTGTTTTTT.

The chain carries TRBV7-8 and TRBJ2-7; perhaps TRBD2 as D (5 bases). The germline V gene encodes CDR1 SGHVS and CDR2 FQNEAQ. Deletions cut 4 bases from V and 2 bases from J, with 21 bases between. The CDR3 spans 17 residues. The CDR3 reads CASSYRTGIAEPYEQYF. The CDR3 bases are TGTGCCAGCAGCTACAGAACCGGGATCGCGGAGCCCTACGAGCAGTACTTC. The whole variable domain, filled in from reference TRBV7-8 and TRBJ2-7, reads GAGVSQSPRYKVAKRGQDVALRCDPISGHVSLFWYQQALGQGPEFLTYFQNEAQLDKSGLPSDRFFAERPEGSVSTLKIQRTQQEDSAVYLCASSYRTGIAEPYEQYFGPGTRLTVT.

This clone was seen a single time. The genes are TRBV6-6 and TRBJ2-1, with D possibly being TRBD2 (5 bases). Germline-derived CDR1 and CDR2 are MNHNY and SVGAGI (reference sequence). The CDR3 loop spans 14 amino acids. Between the trimmed V and J ends, which lost 0 bases and 4 bases, there was a span of 7 bases. CDR3 residues: CASSYSSGYNEQFF. The CDR3 nucleotides are TGTGCCAGCAGTTACTCGTCGGGGTACAATGAGCAGTTCTTC.

The CDR3 here is CASRSGDRGKGANVLTF. The CDR3 DNA reads as TGTGCCAGCAGATCTGGGGACAGGGGGAAAGGGGCCAACGTCCTGACTTTC. The chain is built from TRBV2 and TRBJ2-6, with 11 bases matching TRBD1. The CDR3 is 17 amino acids. CDR1 is SNHLY and CDR2 is FYNNEI in the germline V gene. Trimming removed 6 bases from V and 4 bases from J; junction bases left unmatched: 8.

The chain recombines TRBV6-4 with TRBJ2-3; 7 bases are a match to TRBD1. This CDR3 has 14 residues. The germline CDR1 and CDR2 sequences are MRHNA and SNTAGT. After removal of 6 bases from V and 2 bases from J, the junction contained 5 bases not matched to a gene. For the CDR3, the DNA is TGTGCCAGCAGCCCTGGACAGGACACAGATACGCAGTATTTT. It specifies CASSPGQDTDTQYF.

The chain joins TRBV5-6 to TRBJ1-5; TRBD1 might be the D (6 bases). With 4 bases removed from V and 4 bases from J, the gap between germline ends came to 12 bases. Germline values: CDR1 SGHDT, CDR2 YYEEEE. This CDR3 contains 14 residues. CDR3 sequence reads: CASSQNRDNQPQHF. The CDR3 DNA follows: TGTGCCAGCAGCCAAAACAGGGATAATCAGCCCCAGCATTTT.

The chain has TRBV18 and TRBJ1-3; 7 nucleotides match TRBD1. The CDR3 runs 16 residues. J gave up 2 bases and V 1 base, and 5 bases lay outside the gene matches. CDR1 KGHSH and CDR2 LQKENI come from the germline V gene. The CDR3 region is CASSPQTGLTGNTIYF. The DNA for the CDR3 is TGTGCCAGCTCACCACAGACAGGGCTCACTGGAAACACCATATATTTT. The complete variable domain, with remaining parts taken from reference TRBV18 and TRBJ1-3, reads NAGVMQNPRHLVRRRGQEARLRCSPMKGHSHVYWYRQLPEEGLKFMVYLQKENIIDESGMPKERFSAEFPKEGPSILRIQQVVRGDSAAYFCASSPQTGLTGNTIYFGEGSWLTVV.